This passage covers 23 T cell receptor beta chains from one sample sequenced in a study of CXCR3-negative and CXCR3-positive naive CD8 T cells. Through 5' RACE with UMI labels, the TRB cDNA libraries were prepared. TCRdb reprocessed the 5' RACE reads and keeps a single row for each CDR3 protein, giving no DNA. The sample holds over 100,000 distinct CDR3 sequences. The sequencing input was naive CXCR3- CD8+ T cells from blood. Documented subset: CD45RO-CCR7+CD27+CD95- naive CD8+ T cells lacking CXCR3 (TNR3-). The receptors derive from a human donor in good health. Some clones in this sample may be carry-over from other donors' samples.

The V call is TRBV27, the J call TRBJ1-1; TCRdb outputs TRBD1, but without DNA this stays unchecked. Looked up from germline, CDR1 is MNHEY and CDR2 is SMNVEV (reference sequence). The CDR3 runs 15 residues. The CDR3 loop reads CASKLTTGLNTEAFF.

V gene TRBV7-6 combines with J gene TRBJ2-2; the D gene TCRdb calls, TRBD1, cannot be checked with no DNA. Germline V CDR1 and CDR2: SGHVS, FNYEAQ. CDR3 length: 16 amino acids. CDR3: CASSLVWQGDTGELFF. Together with reference TRBV7-6 and TRBJ2-2, the CDR3 gives the full variable domain: GAGVSQSPRYKVTKRGQDVALRCDPISGHVSLYWYRQALGQGPEFLTYFNYEAQQDKSGLPNDRFSAERPEGSISTLTIQRTEQRDSAMYRCASSLVWQGDTGELFFGEGSRLTVL.

This chain uses TRBV15 with TRBJ2-1; TCRdb lists TRBD2, though no DNA is available to test this call. This CDR3 has 17 amino acids. CDR1 and CDR2 (germline): LNHNV, YYDKDF (reference sequence). CDR3 loop: CATSRDGWSGDHNEQFF.

This chain joins TRBV24-1 and TRBJ2-2. The CDR3 is 13 amino acids. Germline V gene sequence: CDR1 KGHDR, CDR2 SFDVKD. The CDR3 protein is CATSDPNTGELFF.

The rearrangement joins TRBV12-3 or TRBV12-4 to TRBJ2-7; TCRdb's assignment of TRBD2 cannot be checked, as there is no DNA. The CDR3 is made up of 13 amino acids. CDR3 protein: CASSAMRGHEQYF.

J is TRBJ2-7 and V is TRBV7-3; the D call from TCRdb, TRBD2, cannot be confirmed without DNA. This CDR3 region has 13 residues. Germline-derived CDR1 and CDR2 are SGHTA and FQGTGA. Here the CDR3 reads CASSPGITYEQYF.

The chain links TRBV27 to TRBJ1-1. This CDR3 comprises 14 residues. Germline lookup yields CDR1 MNHEY and CDR2 SMNVEV (reference sequence). CDR3: CASSFGLTNTEAFF.

V gene TRBV12-3 or TRBV12-4 combines with J gene TRBJ2-2; absent DNA, TCRdb's TRBD2 call cannot be checked. This CDR3 region has 15 residues. CDR3 region: CASNLAGANTGELFF.

The chain carries TRBV27 and TRBJ2-1; TCRdb's D gene call, TRBD2, goes unchecked for lack of DNA. The CDR3 sequence is 20 residues long. Germline-derived CDR1 and CDR2 are MNHEY and SMNVEV (reference sequence). CDR3 loop: CASSPPSGLAGLSSYNEQFF.

The CDR3 sequence is CASRLGVSSYNEQFF. The J gene is TRBJ2-1, the V gene TRBV28. The CDR3 extends over 15 amino acids. CDR1 is MDHEN and CDR2 is SYDVKM in the germline V gene.

The chain is built from TRBV20-1 and TRBJ2-4; TCRdb reports TRBD2, a call that lacks DNA to check it against. CDR3 length: 17 amino acids. Germline assignment: CDR1 DFQATT and CDR2 SNEGSKA (reference sequence). The CDR3 sequence is CSARDLGGGAELNIQYF.

V is TRBV7-6 and J is TRBJ1-5; the TCRdb D gene call, TRBD1, has no DNA to confirm it. CDR1 and CDR2 from the germline V gene are SGHVS and FNYEAQ. The CDR3 sequence is 16 residues long. CDR3 in amino acids: CASSLTWGFSNQPQHF.

The chain recombines TRBV10-3 with TRBJ2-7. This CDR3 has 14 amino acids. Germline CDR1 ENHRY, CDR2 SYGVKD. The CDR3 sequence: CAISETASSYEQYF.

V gene TRBV9 combines with J gene TRBJ2-7. Germline values: CDR1 SGDLS, CDR2 YYNGEE. The CDR3 is 13 residues long. CDR3 in amino acids: CASSAGRNNEQFF. The full variable domain, rest sourced from reference TRBV9 and TRBJ2-7, is DSGVTQTPKHLITATGQRVTLRCSPRSGDLSVYWYQQSLDQGLQFLIQYYNGEERAKGNILERFSAQQFPDLHSELNLSSLELGDSALYFCASSAGRNNEQFFGPGTRLTVT.

The chain combines TRBV29-1 with TRBJ2-1; TCRdb picks TRBD1, but there is no DNA to check that call. Germline CDR1 SQVTM, CDR2 ANQGSEA. The length of the CDR3 is 14 residues. CDR3 loop: CSVDGTRSYNEQFF.

This rearrangement joins TRBV9 to TRBJ2-2. The CDR3 extends over 12 amino acids. Germline assignment: CDR1 SGDLS and CDR2 YYNGEE. The chain's CDR3 is CASRGYTGELFF.

V and J are TRBV28 and TRBJ2-2. The germline gives CDR1 MDHEN, CDR2 SYDVKM. The CDR3 spans 14 residues. The CDR3 reads CASSLPLNTGELFF.

The chain is built from TRBV6-4 and TRBJ2-1; TCRdb's D call, TRBD2, is unchecked because there is no DNA. Germline loops: CDR1 MRHNA, CDR2 SNTAGT. CDR3 length: 15 residues. The CDR3 reads CASSETAGDVNEQFF.

The chain employs TRBV7-9 and TRBJ2-7. The germline CDR1 and CDR2 sequences are SEHNR and FQNEAQ (reference sequence). The CDR3 totals 13 residues. CDR3: CASSPKSTYEQYF.

The CDR3 loop reads CATSRKWRGGDTGELFF. The gene calls are TRBV15 and TRBJ2-2; TCRdb designates TRBD2, a call that cannot be tested without DNA. This CDR3 contains 17 residues. Germline loops: CDR1 LNHNV, CDR2 YYDKDF (reference sequence).

The CDR3 protein is CASSFTAGGVNEQFF. The chain is built from TRBV7-2 and TRBJ2-1; TCRdb's assignment of TRBD2 cannot be checked, as there is no DNA. This CDR3 comprises 15 residues. Germline CDR1 reads SGHTA; CDR2 reads FQGNSA.

The V gene is TRBV7-9, the J gene TRBJ2-2; TCRdb's assignment of TRBD2 cannot be checked, as there is no DNA. The CDR3 is 16 residues long. Germline V gene lookup returns CDR1 SEHNR and CDR2 FQNEAQ (reference sequence). CDR3 residues: CASIRILAGNTGELFF.

This chain uses TRBV28 with TRBJ2-7; TCRdb picks TRBD1, but there is no DNA to check that call. The CDR3 runs 16 residues. Germline V gives CDR1 MDHEN, CDR2 SYDVKM. This CDR3 is CASSLVGTGVLNEQYF. Combining the CDR3 with reference TRBV28 and TRBJ2-7 gives the whole variable domain DVKVTQSSRYLVKRTGEKVFLECVQDMDHENMFWYRQDPGLGLRLIYFSYDVKMKEKGDIPEGYSVSREKKERFSLILESASTNQTSMYLCASSLVGTGVLNEQYFGPGTRLTVT.